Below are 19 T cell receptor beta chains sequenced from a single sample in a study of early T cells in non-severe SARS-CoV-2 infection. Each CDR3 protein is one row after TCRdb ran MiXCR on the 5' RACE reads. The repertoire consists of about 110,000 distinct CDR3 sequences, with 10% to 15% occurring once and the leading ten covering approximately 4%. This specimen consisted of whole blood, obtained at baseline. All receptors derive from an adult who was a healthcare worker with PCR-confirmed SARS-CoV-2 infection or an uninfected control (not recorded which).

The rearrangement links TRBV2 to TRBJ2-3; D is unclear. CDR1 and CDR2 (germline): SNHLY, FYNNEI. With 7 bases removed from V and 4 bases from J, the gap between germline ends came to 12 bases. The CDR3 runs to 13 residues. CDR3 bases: TGTGCCAGCACCTGGGTAGTCCCAGATACGCAGTATTTT. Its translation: CASTWVVPDTQYF.

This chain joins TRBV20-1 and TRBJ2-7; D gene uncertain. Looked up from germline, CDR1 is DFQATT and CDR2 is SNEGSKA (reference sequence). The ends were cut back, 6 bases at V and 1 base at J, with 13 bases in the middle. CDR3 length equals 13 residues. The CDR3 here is CSAPTPVSYEQYF. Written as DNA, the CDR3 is TGCAGTGCCCCCACGCCAGTATCCTACGAGCAGTACTTC.

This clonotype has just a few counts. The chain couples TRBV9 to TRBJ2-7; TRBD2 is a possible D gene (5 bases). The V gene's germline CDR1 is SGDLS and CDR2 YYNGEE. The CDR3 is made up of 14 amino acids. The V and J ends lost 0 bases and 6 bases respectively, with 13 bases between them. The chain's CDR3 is CASSVEGYAGEQYF. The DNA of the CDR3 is TGTGCCAGCAGCGTAGAAGGTTATGCGGGCGAGCAGTACTTC.

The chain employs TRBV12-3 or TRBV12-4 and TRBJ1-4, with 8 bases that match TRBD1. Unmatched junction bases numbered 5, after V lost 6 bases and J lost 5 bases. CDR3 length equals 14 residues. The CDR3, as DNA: TGTGCCAGCAGGGGACAGGTCTTGAATGAAAAACTGTTTTTT. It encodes CASRGQVLNEKLFF.

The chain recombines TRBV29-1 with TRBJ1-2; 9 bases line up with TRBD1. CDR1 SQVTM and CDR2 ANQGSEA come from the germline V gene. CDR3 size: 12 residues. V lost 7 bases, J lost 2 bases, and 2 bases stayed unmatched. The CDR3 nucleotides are TGCAGCGCCGGGACAGGGAACTATGGCTACACCTTC. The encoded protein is CSAGTGNYGYTF.

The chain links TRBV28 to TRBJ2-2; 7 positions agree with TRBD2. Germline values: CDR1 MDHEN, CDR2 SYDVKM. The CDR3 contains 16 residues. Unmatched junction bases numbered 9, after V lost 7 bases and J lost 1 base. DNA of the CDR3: TGTGCCAGCATTAGCGGGCAAGGGCGGAACACCGGGGAGCTGTTTTTT. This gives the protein CASISGQGRNTGELFF.

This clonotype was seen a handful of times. The CDR3 is CASSLAGGYGYTF. DNA for the CDR3: TGCGCCAGCAGCTTGGCAGGGGGCTATGGCTACACCTTC. This chain joins TRBV5-1 and TRBJ1-2, with 7 positions matching TRBD1. Germline CDR1 SGHRS, CDR2 YFSETQ. The CDR3 is 13 amino acids. Trimming took 0 bases from V and 4 from J; bases not matched to a gene: 0. The variable domain in full, with the rest retrieved from reference TRBV5-1 and TRBJ1-2, is KAGVTQTPRYLIKTRGQQVTLSCSPISGHRSVSWYQQTPGQGLQFLFEYFSETQRNKGNFPGRFSGRQFSNSRSEMNVSTLELGDSALYLCASSLAGGYGYTFGSGTRLTVV.

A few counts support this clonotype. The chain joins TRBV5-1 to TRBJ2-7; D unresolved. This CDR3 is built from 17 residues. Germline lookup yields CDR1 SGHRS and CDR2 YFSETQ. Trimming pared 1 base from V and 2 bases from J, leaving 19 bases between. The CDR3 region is CASSLRPDTDLTYEQYF. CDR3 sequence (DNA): TGCGCCAGCAGCTTGCGCCCCGACACGGACCTAACCTACGAGCAGTACTTC.

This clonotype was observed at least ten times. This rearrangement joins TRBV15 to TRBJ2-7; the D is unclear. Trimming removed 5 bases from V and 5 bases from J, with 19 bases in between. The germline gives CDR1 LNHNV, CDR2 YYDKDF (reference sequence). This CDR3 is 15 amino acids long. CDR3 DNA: TGTGCCACCAGCGGCAGCACCATCCCCCCCAACGAGCAGTACTTC. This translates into CATSGSTIPPNEQYF.

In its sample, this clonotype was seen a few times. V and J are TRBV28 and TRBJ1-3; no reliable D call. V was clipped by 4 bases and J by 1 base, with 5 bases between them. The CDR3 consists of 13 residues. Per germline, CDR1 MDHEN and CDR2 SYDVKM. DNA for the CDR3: TGTGCCAGCAGTTGGGCGTCTGGAAACACCATATATTTT. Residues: CASSWASGNTIYF.

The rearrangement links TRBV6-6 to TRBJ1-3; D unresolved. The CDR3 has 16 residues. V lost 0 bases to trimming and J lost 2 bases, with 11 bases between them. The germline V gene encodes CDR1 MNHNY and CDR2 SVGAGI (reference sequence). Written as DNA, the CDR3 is TGTGCCAGCAGTTACTCCGGTCCCGGCCCTGGAAACACCATATATTTT. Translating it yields CASSYSGPGPGNTIYF.

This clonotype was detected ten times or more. CDR3 in amino acids: CAWVDRGRRNEKLFF. CDR3 DNA sequence: TGTGCCTGGGTTGACAGGGGGCGCAGAAATGAAAAACTGTTTTTT. The J gene is TRBJ1-4, the V gene TRBV30, with 10 bases identical to TRBD1. Germline V gene lookup returns CDR1 GTSNPN and CDR2 SVGIG (reference sequence). The CDR3 runs to 15 residues. V trimming: 5 bases; J trimming: 5 bases; junction bases outside the gene matches: 8.

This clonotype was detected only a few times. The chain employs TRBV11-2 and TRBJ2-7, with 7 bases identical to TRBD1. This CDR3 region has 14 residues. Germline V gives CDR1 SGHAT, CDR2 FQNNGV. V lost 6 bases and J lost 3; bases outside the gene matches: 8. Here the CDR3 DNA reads TGTGCCAGCAGGCCCCCGGGACAGATCTACGAGCAGTACTTC. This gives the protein CASRPPGQIYEQYF.

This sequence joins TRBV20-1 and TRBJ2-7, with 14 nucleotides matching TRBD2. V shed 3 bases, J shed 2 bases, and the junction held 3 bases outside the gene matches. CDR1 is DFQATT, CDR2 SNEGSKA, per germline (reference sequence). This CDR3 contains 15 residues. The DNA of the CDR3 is TGCAGTGCTAGCAGGGGACTAGCGGGGGCCTACGAGCAGTACTTC. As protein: CSASRGLAGAYEQYF.

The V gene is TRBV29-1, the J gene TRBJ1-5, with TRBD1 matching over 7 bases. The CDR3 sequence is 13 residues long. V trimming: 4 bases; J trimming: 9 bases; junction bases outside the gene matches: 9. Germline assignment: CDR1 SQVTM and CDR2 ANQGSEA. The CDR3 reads CSVGPGGQGPQHF. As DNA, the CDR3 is TGCAGCGTTGGGCCAGGGGGGCAGGGGCCCCAGCATTTT.

DNA of the CDR3: TGTGCCAGCAGCTTAGGACAGGGGGCCGGGGAAGCTTTCTTT. Residues: CASSLGQGAGEAFF. The V call is TRBV7-9, the J call TRBJ1-1; 10 bases fit TRBD1. CDR1 and CDR2 from the germline V gene are SEHNR and FQNEAQ (reference sequence). This CDR3 has 14 residues. V lost 1 base and J lost 8; bases outside the gene matches: 4.

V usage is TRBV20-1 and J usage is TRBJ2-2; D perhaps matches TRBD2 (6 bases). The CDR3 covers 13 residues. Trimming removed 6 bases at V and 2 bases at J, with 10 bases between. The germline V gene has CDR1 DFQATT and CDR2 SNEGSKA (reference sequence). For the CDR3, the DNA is TGCAGTGCCTGGGACTCCAACACCGGGGAGCTGTTTTTT. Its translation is CSAWDSNTGELFF.

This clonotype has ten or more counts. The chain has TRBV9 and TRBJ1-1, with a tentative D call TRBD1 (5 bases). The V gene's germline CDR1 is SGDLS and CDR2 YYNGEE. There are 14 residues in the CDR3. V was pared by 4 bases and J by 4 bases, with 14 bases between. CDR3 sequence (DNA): TGTGCCAGCAGCCCCGTGGGGACCGGCACTGAAGCTTTCTTT. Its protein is CASSPVGTGTEAFF.

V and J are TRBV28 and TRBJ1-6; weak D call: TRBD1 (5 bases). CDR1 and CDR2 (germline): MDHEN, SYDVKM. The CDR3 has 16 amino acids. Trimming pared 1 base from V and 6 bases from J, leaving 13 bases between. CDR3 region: CASSLYQRTINSPLHF. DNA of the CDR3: TGTGCCAGCAGTTTATATCAACGGACAATTAATTCACCCCTCCACTTT.